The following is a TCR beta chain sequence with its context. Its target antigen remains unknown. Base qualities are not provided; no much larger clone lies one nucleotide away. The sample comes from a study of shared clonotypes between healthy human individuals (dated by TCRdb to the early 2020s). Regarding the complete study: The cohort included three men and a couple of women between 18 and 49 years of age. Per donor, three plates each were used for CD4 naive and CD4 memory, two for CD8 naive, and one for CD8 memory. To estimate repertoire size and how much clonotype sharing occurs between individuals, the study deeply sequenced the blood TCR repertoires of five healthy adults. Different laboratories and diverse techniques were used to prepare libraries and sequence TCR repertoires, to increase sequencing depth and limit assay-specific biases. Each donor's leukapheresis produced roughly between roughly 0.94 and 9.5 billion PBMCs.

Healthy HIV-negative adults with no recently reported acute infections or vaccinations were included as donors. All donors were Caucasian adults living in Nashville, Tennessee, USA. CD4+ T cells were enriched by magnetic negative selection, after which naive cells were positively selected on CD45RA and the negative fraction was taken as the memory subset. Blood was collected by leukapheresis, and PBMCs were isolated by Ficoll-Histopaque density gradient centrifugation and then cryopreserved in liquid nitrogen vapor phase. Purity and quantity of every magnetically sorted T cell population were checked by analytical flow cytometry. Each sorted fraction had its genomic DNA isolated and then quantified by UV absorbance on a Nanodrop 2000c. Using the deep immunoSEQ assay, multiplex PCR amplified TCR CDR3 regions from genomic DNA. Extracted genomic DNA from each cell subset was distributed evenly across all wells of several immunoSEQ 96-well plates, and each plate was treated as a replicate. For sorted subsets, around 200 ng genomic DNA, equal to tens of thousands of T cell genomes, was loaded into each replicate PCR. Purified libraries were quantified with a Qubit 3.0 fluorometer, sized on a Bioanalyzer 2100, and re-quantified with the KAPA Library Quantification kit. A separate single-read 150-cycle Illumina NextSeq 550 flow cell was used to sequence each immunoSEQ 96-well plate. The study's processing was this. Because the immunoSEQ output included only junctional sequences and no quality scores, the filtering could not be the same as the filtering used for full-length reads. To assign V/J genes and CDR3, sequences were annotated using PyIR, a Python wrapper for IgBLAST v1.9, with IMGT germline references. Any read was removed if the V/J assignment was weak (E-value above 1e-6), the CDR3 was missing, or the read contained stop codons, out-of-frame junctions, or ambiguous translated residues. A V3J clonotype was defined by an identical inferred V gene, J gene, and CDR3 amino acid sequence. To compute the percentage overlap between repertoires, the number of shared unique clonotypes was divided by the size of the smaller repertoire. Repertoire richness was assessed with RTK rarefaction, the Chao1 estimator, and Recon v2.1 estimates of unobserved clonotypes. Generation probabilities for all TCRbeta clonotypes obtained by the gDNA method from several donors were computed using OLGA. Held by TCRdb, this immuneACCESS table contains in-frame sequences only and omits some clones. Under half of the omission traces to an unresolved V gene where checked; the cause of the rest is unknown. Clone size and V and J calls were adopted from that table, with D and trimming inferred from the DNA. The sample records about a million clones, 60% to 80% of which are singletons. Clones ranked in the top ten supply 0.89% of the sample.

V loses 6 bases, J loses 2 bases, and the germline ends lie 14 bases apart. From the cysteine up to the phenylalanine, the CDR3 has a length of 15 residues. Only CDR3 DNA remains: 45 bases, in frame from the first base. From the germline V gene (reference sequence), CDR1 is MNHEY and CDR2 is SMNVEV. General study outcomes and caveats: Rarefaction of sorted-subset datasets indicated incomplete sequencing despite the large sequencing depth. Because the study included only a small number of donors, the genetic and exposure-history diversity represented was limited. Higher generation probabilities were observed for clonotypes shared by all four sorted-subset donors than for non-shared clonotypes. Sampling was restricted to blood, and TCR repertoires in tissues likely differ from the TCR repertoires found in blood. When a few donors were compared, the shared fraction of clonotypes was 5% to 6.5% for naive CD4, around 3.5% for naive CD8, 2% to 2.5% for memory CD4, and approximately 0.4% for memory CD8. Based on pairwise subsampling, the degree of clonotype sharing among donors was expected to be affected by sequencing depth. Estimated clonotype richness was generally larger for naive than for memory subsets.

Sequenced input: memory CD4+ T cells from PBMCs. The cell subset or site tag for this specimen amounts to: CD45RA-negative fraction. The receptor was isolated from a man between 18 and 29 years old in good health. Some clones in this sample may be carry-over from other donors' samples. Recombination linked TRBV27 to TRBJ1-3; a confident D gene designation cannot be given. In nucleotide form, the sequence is TGTGCCAGCAGATCCGGGGTGGACGCTGGAAACACCATATATTTT. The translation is CASRSGVDAGNTIYF.